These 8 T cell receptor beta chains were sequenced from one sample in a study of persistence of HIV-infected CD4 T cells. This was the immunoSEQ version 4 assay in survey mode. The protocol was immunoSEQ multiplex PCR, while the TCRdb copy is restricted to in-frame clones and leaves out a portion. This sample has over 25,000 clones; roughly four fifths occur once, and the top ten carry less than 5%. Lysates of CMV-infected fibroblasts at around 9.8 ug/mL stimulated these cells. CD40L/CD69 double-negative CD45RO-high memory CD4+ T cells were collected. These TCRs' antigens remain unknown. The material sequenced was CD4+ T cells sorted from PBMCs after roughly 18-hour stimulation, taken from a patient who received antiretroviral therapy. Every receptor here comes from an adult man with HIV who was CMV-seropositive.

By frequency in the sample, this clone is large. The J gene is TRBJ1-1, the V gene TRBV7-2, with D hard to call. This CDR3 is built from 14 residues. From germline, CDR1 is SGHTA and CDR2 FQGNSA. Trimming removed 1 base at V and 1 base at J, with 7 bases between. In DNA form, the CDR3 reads TGTGCCAGCAGCTTAGTCCTCAGGAACACTGAAGCTTTCTTT. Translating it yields CASSLVLRNTEAFF.

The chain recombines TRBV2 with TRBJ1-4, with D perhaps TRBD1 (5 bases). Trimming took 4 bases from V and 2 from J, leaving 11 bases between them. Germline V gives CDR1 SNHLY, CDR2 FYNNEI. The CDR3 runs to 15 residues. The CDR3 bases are TGTGCCAGCAGTGTAGAGGGACGGACTAATGAAAAACTGTTTTTT. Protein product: CASSVEGRTNEKLFF.

This CDR3 is CASSRVGDYYSTNEKLFF. CDR3 in DNA: TGTGCCAGCAGTCGGGTTGGGGATTATTATTCAACTAATGAAAAACTGTTTTTT. The rearrangement uses TRBV11-3 and TRBJ1-4; D not certain. Germline V gene data show CDR1 as SGHNT and CDR2 as YENEEA. The CDR3 is 18 amino acids. V lost 6 bases and J lost 0, with 20 bases in between.

This CDR3 reads CASSVTQRNEKLFF. The CDR3 DNA sequence: TGTGCCAGCAGCGTAACCCAACGTAATGAAAAACTGTTTTTT. The gene calls are TRBV9 and TRBJ1-4; no firm D call. Germline V lookup: CDR1 SGDLS, CDR2 YYNGEE. With 1 base removed from V and 4 bases from J, the gap between germline ends came to 8 bases. The length of the CDR3 is 14 residues.

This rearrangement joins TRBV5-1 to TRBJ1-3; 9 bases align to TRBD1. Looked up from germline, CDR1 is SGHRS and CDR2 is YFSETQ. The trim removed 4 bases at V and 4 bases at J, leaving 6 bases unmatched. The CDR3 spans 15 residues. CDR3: CASSGGQGYGNTIYF. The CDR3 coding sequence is TGCGCCAGCAGCGGGGGACAGGGATACGGAAACACCATATATTTT.

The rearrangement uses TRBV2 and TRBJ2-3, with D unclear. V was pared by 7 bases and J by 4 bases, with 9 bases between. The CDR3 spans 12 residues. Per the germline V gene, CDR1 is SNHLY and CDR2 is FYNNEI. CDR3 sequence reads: CASIPVADTQYF. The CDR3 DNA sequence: TGTGCCAGCATCCCCGTAGCAGATACGCAGTATTTT.

The CDR3 here is CASSTNRGSNYGYTF. DNA of the CDR3: TGTGCCAGCAGTACAAACAGGGGGAGTAACTATGGCTACACCTTC. The genes are TRBV28 and TRBJ1-2; 8 positions agree with TRBD1. CDR3 length: 15 residues. With 5 bases clipped from V and 1 base from J, the junction kept 6 bases outside the gene matches. Germline V gene lookup returns CDR1 MDHEN and CDR2 SYDVKM.

DNA of the CDR3: TGTGCCAGTAGTGAAGGTGTATCACCCCTCCACTTT. It is translated as CASSEGVSPLHF. The chain employs TRBV19 and TRBJ1-6; D is uncertain. Trimming left V 5 bases short and J 10 bases short, with 9 bases between. CDR1 and CDR2 (germline): LNHDA, SQIVND (reference sequence). The CDR3 length is 12 residues.